The clone carrying this T cell receptor beta chain has a handful of counts. The antigen is not known. These data belong to a study of cytomegalovirus exposure and HLA in healthy donors. Whole-study results and caveats: Association with HLA alleles at 0.05 false discovery rate was found for 15,000 to 20,000 TCR beta sequences in a later analysis. The authors listed over 150 TCR beta chains as cytomegalovirus-associated. Links to common viral pathogens appeared, in a later analysis, for several of the most significant clusters. In an earlier analysis, productive rearrangement rates for most beta V segments clustered near 87% or 30%.

Trimming removed 3 bases at V and 3 bases at J, with 11 bases between. This CDR3 spans 14 amino acids. The germline gives CDR1 LNHDA, CDR2 SQIVND (reference sequence). The study ran its PCR with 60 Vbeta and 13 Jbeta primers. Only in-frame clones appear in the TCRdb table, and some are missing; sequencing was by immunoSEQ multiplex PCR. The sample gives 95,000 to 150,000 clones, about 62% of which show up once; approximately 8% is in the top ten. This receptor was obtained from a woman aged 40 to 50 in good health and CMV-seropositive. This rearrangement joins TRBV19 to TRBJ1-1; unclear D gene. What was sequenced was PBMCs. As DNA, the CDR3 is TGTGCCAGTAGTATGAATTTAGTGGACACTGAAGCTTTCTTT. Translation gives CASSMNLVDTEAFF.